This T cell receptor (beta chain) appears in the sequencing data of a study of Ad26.COV2.S vaccination and SARS-CoV-2 variants. At the level of the study: In the study, Ad26.COV2.S was injected intramuscularly once, or twice 56 days apart. General study results and limits: Vaccinees displayed broader spike-specific TCR repertoires than placebo recipients.

TCRdb's table, derived via immunoSEQ multiplex PCR, lists solely in-frame clones and lacks some. The sample contains 430,000 or so clones, roughly 89% of which appear only once. The CDR3 covers 16 residues. Deletions cut 1 base from V and 10 bases from J, with 17 bases between. From germline, CDR1 is SGHAT and CDR2 FQNNGV. Of note for this clone: Its antigen is undetermined.

Treatment meaning: roughly 18 received Ad26.COV2.S at low or high dose, single or two shots; several received placebo; per-sample allocation not given. Sampling was done on day 63 after the first vaccine or placebo injection. The rearrangement joins TRBV11-2 to TRBJ1-6; D may be TRBD1 (5 bases). The specimen comprised peripheral blood, sampled in a trial of Ad26.COV2.S vaccine versus placebo. This TCR derives from a person aged 18-65 years who received the Ad26.COV2.S COVID-19 vaccine or a placebo. CDR3 sequence (DNA): TGTGCCAGCAGCTTAGGACCCAGTGGGGGTGGATCACCCCTCCACTTT. Its protein is CASSLGPSGGGSPLHF.